The next 6 T cell receptor beta chains were all read from a single sample in a study of spatial heterogeneity in lung cancer. Time point given: sample taken at primary tumor resection. TCRs were sequenced from unsorted whole RNA of tumor, nontumor lung or PBMC. TCRdb analysed the 5' RACE reads with MiXCR anew, one entry per CDR3 protein. The repertoire holds some 11,000 distinct CDR3 sequences, with roughly 6.2% as singletons. The starting material was normal lung tissue next to the tumor, obtained at surgery. The source of these receptors is a male donor with early-stage non-small cell lung cancer.

This clonotype was counted a few times. This beta chain is an off-target read within a library intended for alpha chains, so its frequency means little. This chain links TRBV7-2 with TRBJ2-3; 12 nucleotides match TRBD2. Losses at the gene ends were 4 bases for V and 5 bases for J; bases not matched to a gene: 4. The CDR3 covers 15 residues. Germline V gene data show CDR1 as SGHTA and CDR2 as FQGNSA. CDR3 in amino acids: CASSSSGRDVDTQYF. CDR3 in DNA: TGTGCCAGCAGCTCTAGCGGGAGGGACGTAGATACGCAGTATTTT.

By sample fraction, this clonotype is medium-sized. As an off-target read in a library built for alpha chains, this beta chain has a frequency of little significance. The rearrangement uses TRBV12-3 or TRBV12-4 and TRBJ2-2; D remains unclear. V was cut by 3 bases and J by 5 bases, with 10 bases left in between. CDR3 size: 14 residues. The CDR3 DNA reads as TGTGCCAGCAGTTTGGGCTGGTCGACCGGGGAGCTGTTTTTT. Translation gives CASSLGWSTGELFF.

The table lists this clonotype with a few counts. Since it is a stray read in a library aimed at alpha chains, this beta chain has a size that is not meaningful. The V call is TRBV20-1, the J call TRBJ1-3; D is perhaps TRBD1 (6 bases). The CDR3 runs to 13 residues. Germline CDR1 DFQATT, CDR2 SNEGSKA (reference sequence). Trimming took off 3 bases at V and 2 bases at J, with 8 bases between the two ends. The CDR3 coding sequence is TGCAGTGCTAGGGGACACCCTGGAAACACCATATATTTT. The encoded protein is CSARGHPGNTIYF.

In this sample, this clonotype turned up many times. This beta chain is off target for a library built for alpha chains, so its abundance means little. The V gene is TRBV10-3, the J gene TRBJ2-7, with no clear D. V dropped 0 bases and J dropped 3 bases, with 12 bases sitting between them. The CDR3 is 15 residues long. Looked up from germline, CDR1 is ENHRY and CDR2 is SYGVKD. The CDR3 region has the DNA TGTGCCATCAGTGAGTCGGCTAGAAAGGTCTACGAGCAGTACTTC. The encoded protein is CAISESARKVYEQYF.

Comments on this clonotype: Because the library targeted alpha chains, this beta chain is an off-target read whose size means little. J is TRBJ2-3 and V is TRBV10-3; D is unclear. The CDR3 runs 15 residues. Germline V gene lookup returns CDR1 ENHRY and CDR2 SYGVKD. V lost 3 bases and J 0 bases, leaving 10 bases between the germline ends. This chain's CDR3 is CAISDSGGSTDTQYF. The CDR3 nucleotides are TGTGCCATCAGTGATAGTGGCGGAAGCACAGATACGCAGTATTTT.

This clonotype was counted many times. This beta chain slipped into a library made for alpha chains as a stray read, so its size is not meaningful. The chain uses TRBV7-9 and TRBJ2-7; a possible D gene is TRBD1 (6 bases). This CDR3 region has 14 residues. Germline CDR1 and CDR2: SEHNR and FQNEAQ (reference sequence). Trimming stripped 5 bases from V and 2 bases from J, with 13 bases between. The CDR3 here is CASSDTGSPYEQYF. The CDR3 coding sequence is TGTGCCAGCAGCGACACAGGGTCCCCCTACGAGCAGTACTTC.